This T cell receptor beta chain emerged from a study of blood T cells in healthy people across ages. Trimming pared 3 bases from V and 3 bases from J, leaving 9 bases between. The CDR3 length is 13 residues. Germline V gene data show CDR1 as DFQATT and CDR2 as SNEGSKA (reference sequence). The draw of peripheral blood yielded ten milliliters from each donor. The second PCR ran roughly 6 to 11 cycles with a sample-barcoded 5' primer and J-beta primers. One entry per CDR3 protein, called by TCRdb with MiXCR from the 5' RACE reads. The sample has 550,000 to 600,000 distinct CDR3 sequences; around 48% are singletons.

The TCR was taken from an elderly man in good health. Material: blood. The genes are TRBV20-1 and TRBJ1-5; D not certain. This chain's CDR3 is CSARSTHNQPQHF. Written as DNA, the CDR3 is TGCAGTGCTAGGTCGACCCACAATCAGCCCCAGCATTTT.